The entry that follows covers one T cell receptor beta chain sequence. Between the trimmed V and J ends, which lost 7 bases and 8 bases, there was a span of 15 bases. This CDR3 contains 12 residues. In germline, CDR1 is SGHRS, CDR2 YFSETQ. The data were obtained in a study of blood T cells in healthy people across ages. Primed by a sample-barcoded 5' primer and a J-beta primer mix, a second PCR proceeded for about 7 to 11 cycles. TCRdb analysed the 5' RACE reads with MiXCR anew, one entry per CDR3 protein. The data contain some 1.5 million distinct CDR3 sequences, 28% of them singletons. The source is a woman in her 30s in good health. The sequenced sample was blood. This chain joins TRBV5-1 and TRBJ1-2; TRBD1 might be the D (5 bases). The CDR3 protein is CASGGGVEGYTF. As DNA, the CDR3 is TGCGCCAGCGGCGGGGGAGTAGAAGGCTACACCTTC.